This T cell receptor beta chain appears in the sequencing data of a study of radiotherapy plus CTLA-4 blockade in lung cancer. Study-level findings and limits: The best prediction of response reportedly came from early blood T cell clone dynamics, with interferon-beta.

Method: immunoSEQ multiplex PCR; TCRdb's copy keeps in-frame clones and lacks some. Found here are around 42,000 clones, approximately 62% of them singletons; the top ten hold roughly 20%. Germline assignment: CDR1 SGHTA and CDR2 FQGTGA. Trimming left V 4 bases short and J 1 base short, with 7 bases between. The CDR3 extends over 13 amino acids. A word on this clone: What it binds is unknown.

This clonotype originated in a human donor with non-small cell lung cancer who had a partial response to radiotherapy plus ipilimumab. This chain joins TRBV7-3 and TRBJ1-1; no firm D call. The starting material was peripheral blood, obtained from a patient treated with radiotherapy plus ipilimumab. Written as DNA, the CDR3 is TGTGCCAGCAGCTCCCGGGGGAACACTGAAGCTTTCTTT. It specifies CASSSRGNTEAFF.